Presented here are 20 T cell receptor beta chains from one specimen sequenced in a study of graft-versus-host responses after intestinal transplantation (dated by TCRdb to about 2021). Which antigens these TCRs recognize remains unknown. This specimen's time point label, interpreted: cells obtained before transplantation from donor or recipient. Receptor amplification or capture employed the immunoSEQ multiplex PCR assay. TCRdb re-hosts the immuneACCESS table, in-frame sequences only. Its copies lack some clones; in the studies checked, an unresolved V gene accounts for under half of them, and the cause for the rest is not known. Across this sample there are tens of thousands of clones, with 90% to 95% seen only once. The ten most abundant clones make up roughly 5.5% of the sample. The sample here was unstimulated CD8+ T cells sorted from spleen or lymph node cells, taken before intestinal transplant. The receptors come from a human donor who received an intestinal transplant.

The rearrangement links TRBV10-2 to TRBJ1-2; 7 bases match TRBD1. CDR3 length: 13 amino acids. Looked up from germline, CDR1 is WSHSY and CDR2 is SAAADI. J was trimmed by 4 bases and V by 2 bases; bases with no gene match: 1. The CDR3 DNA reads as TGCGCCAGCAGTGAGGGGACAGTCTATGGCTACACCTTC. This gives the protein CASSEGTVYGYTF.

The chain uses TRBV7-6 and TRBJ2-2; no clear D. From germline, CDR1 is SGHVS and CDR2 FNYEAQ. The CDR3 has 14 amino acids. V lost 5 bases to trimming and J lost 2 bases, with 9 bases between them. The CDR3 coding sequence is TGTGCCAGCAGCCCCACAACCAACACCGGGGAGCTGTTTTTT. It specifies CASSPTTNTGELFF.

The chain uses TRBV5-1 and TRBJ1-3; possible D gene TRBD1, 5 bases. The CDR3 consists of 14 residues. The germline V gene encodes CDR1 SGHRS and CDR2 YFSETQ. Trimming removed 5 bases from V and 1 base from J, with 10 bases in between. Written as DNA, the CDR3 is TGCGCCAGCAGGTTCGGGGGATCTGGAAACACCATATATTTT. This sequence encodes CASRFGGSGNTIYF.

The chain recombines TRBV27 with TRBJ2-7; 8 bases line up with TRBD1. The ends lost 4 bases at V and 2 bases at J; junction bases unmatched: 1. Germline V lookup: CDR1 MNHEY, CDR2 SMNVEV (reference sequence). The CDR3 totals 13 residues. For the CDR3, the DNA is TGTGCCAGCAGTTGGGGACAGGCCTACGAGCAGTACTTC. It translates to CASSWGQAYEQYF.

The chain has TRBV5-1 and TRBJ2-1, with D unclear. The ends were cut back, 0 bases at V and 9 bases at J, with 16 bases in the middle. From germline, CDR1 is SGHRS and CDR2 YFSETQ. CDR3 length: 15 amino acids. The CDR3: CASSLETTALGEQFF. The CDR3 nucleotides are TGCGCCAGCAGCTTGGAGACCACCGCCCTCGGTGAGCAGTTCTTC.

This chain links TRBV5-1 with TRBJ2-1; the D gene could be TRBD1 or TRBD2 (5 bases each). CDR1 and CDR2 from the germline V gene are SGHRS and YFSETQ. V was pared by 7 bases and J by 8 bases, with 13 bases between. This CDR3 has 12 amino acids. DNA for the CDR3: TGCGCCAGCTGCCAGGGAGATGATGAGCAGTTCTTC. Translated, it gives CASCQGDDEQFF.

The V gene is TRBV7-9, the J gene TRBJ2-1, with D perhaps TRBD1 or TRBD2 (5 bases each). CDR3 length equals 18 residues. From germline, CDR1 is SEHNR and CDR2 FQNEAQ (reference sequence). The V end lost 5 bases, the J end lost 2 bases, and 22 bases lay between the germline ends. CDR3 amino acids: CASSPEGLRQHPYNEQFF. The CDR3 region has the DNA TGTGCCAGCAGCCCCGAGGGCCTAAGACAGCATCCCTACAATGAGCAGTTCTTC.

The V gene is TRBV11-2, the J gene TRBJ1-1, with a tentative D call TRBD1 (5 bases). The CDR3 covers 17 residues. Germline CDR1 reads SGHAT; CDR2 reads FQNNGV. Trimming stripped 4 bases from V and 0 bases from J, with 18 bases between. The CDR3 DNA sequence: TGTGCCAGCAGCTCTAACGGGGCAGCAAACATGAACACTGAAGCTTTCTTT. Translated: CASSSNGAANMNTEAFF.

The chain uses TRBV19 and TRBJ1-5; D uncertain. Germline V CDR1 and CDR2: LNHDA, SQIVND (reference sequence). Trimming pared 4 bases from V and 0 bases from J, leaving 10 bases between. This CDR3 region has 15 residues. The CDR3 sequence is CASSTSLYSNQPQHF. The CDR3 coding sequence is TGTGCCAGTAGTACGAGCCTATATAGCAATCAGCCCCAGCATTTT.

The rearrangement links TRBV2 to TRBJ2-7; 9 nucleotides line up with TRBD1. This CDR3 is built from 14 residues. The V gene's germline CDR1 is SNHLY and CDR2 FYNNEI. Trimming at V came to 7 bases and at J to 3 bases, leaving 7 bases not matched to a gene. DNA of the CDR3: TGTGCCAGCACCGGGACAGGGCAGGGCTACGAGCAGTACTTC. This gives the protein CASTGTGQGYEQYF.

Comment on this clone: Sequence at one end of the junction differs from germline and may be a read error. The chain uses TRBV4-1 and TRBJ2-7; 11 positions agree with TRBD2. The germline V gene encodes CDR1 MGHRA and CDR2 YSYEKL. The CDR3 spans 16 residues. The CDR3 is CASSQDYSLAGGEQCF. In DNA form, the CDR3 reads TGCGCCAGCAGCCAAGATTATAGCCTAGCGGGAGGCGAGCAGTGCTTC.

This chain joins TRBV13 and TRBJ2-7; 8 bases agree with TRBD1. Germline CDR1 reads PRHDT; CDR2 reads FYEKMQ (reference sequence). Trimming removed 6 bases from V and 5 bases from J; junction bases left unmatched: 12. CDR3 length: 15 residues. The CDR3 loop is CASSQDRVALNEQYF. The CDR3, as DNA: TGTGCCAGCAGTCAGGACAGGGTCGCTCTCAACGAGCAGTACTTC.

The V and J genes are TRBV13 and TRBJ2-2; a weak D match, TRBD1 (5 bases). The CDR3 runs to 13 residues. The germline V gene has CDR1 PRHDT and CDR2 FYEKMQ (reference sequence). V was pared by 0 bases and J by 10 bases, with 9 bases between. CDR3 sequence: CASSLGGDEELFF. The CDR3, as DNA: TGTGCCAGCAGCTTAGGAGGGGATGAGGAGCTGTTTTTT.

The chain employs TRBV11-1 and TRBJ2-1; D remains unclear. V was cut by 4 bases and J by 8 bases, with 9 bases left in between. Germline CDR1 reads SGHAT; CDR2 reads FQDESV (reference sequence). This CDR3 has 12 residues. The CDR3 sequence is CASSSRADEQFF. CDR3 in DNA: TGTGCCAGCAGCTCCCGGGCCGATGAGCAGTTCTTC.

V usage is TRBV18 and J usage is TRBJ1-1, with D uncertain. The CDR3 contains 15 residues. V was pared by 2 bases and J by 0 bases, with 10 bases between. Germline CDR1 and CDR2: KGHSH and LQKENI. Here the CDR3 reads CASSPTDLLNTEAFF. CDR3 nucleotide sequence: TGTGCCAGCTCACCAACGGACCTTTTGAACACTGAAGCTTTCTTT.

This clone is a singleton in its sample. V usage is TRBV29-1 and J usage is TRBJ2-5; perhaps D is TRBD1 or TRBD2 (5 bases each). With 0 bases removed from V and 5 bases from J, the gap between germline ends came to 16 bases. CDR3 size: 15 residues. CDR1 and CDR2 from the germline V gene are SQVTM and ANQGSEA. The CDR3 protein is CSVEDGGLWGETQYF. The CDR3 DNA follows: TGCAGCGTTGAAGATGGCGGACTTTGGGGGGAGACCCAGTACTTC.

This chain connects TRBV6-5 to TRBJ2-7; TRBD1 is a possible D gene (6 bases). The CDR3 has 15 residues. Per germline, CDR1 MNHEY and CDR2 SVGAGI. Trimming pared 5 bases from V and 2 bases from J, leaving 16 bases between. CDR3 sequence: CASSLDSTGTYEQYF. In DNA, the CDR3 is TGTGCCAGCAGTCTGGACAGCACAGGGACCTACGAGCAGTACTTC.

The rearrangement links TRBV6-5 to TRBJ2-5, with 10 bases lining up with TRBD2. V was pared by 5 bases and J by 5 bases, with 5 bases of the junction left unmatched. Germline CDR1 reads MNHEY; CDR2 reads SVGAGI. The CDR3 is 14 amino acids. CDR3: CASSPSGGWETQYF. In DNA form, the CDR3 reads TGTGCCAGCAGTCCTAGCGGGGGTTGGGAGACCCAGTACTTC.

The genes are TRBV9 and TRBJ1-1; tentative D call: TRBD1 (6 bases). Trimming pared 3 bases from V and 0 bases from J, leaving 12 bases between. Germline CDR1 reads SGDLS; CDR2 reads YYNGEE. The CDR3 is 15 residues long. The CDR3 DNA sequence: TGTGCCAGCAGCGAGGGGGGAACGATGAACACTGAAGCTTTCTTT. It yields the protein CASSEGGTMNTEAFF.

This clone was recorded once. V usage is TRBV4-1 and J usage is TRBJ2-2; D not certain. Germline CDR1 MGHRA, CDR2 YSYEKL. V lost 4 bases and J 7 bases, leaving 13 bases between the germline ends. The CDR3 runs to 14 residues. The DNA for the CDR3 is TGCGCCAGCAGCCGTCTAGGATGGGGCGGGGAGCTGTTTTTT. As protein: CASSRLGWGGELFF.